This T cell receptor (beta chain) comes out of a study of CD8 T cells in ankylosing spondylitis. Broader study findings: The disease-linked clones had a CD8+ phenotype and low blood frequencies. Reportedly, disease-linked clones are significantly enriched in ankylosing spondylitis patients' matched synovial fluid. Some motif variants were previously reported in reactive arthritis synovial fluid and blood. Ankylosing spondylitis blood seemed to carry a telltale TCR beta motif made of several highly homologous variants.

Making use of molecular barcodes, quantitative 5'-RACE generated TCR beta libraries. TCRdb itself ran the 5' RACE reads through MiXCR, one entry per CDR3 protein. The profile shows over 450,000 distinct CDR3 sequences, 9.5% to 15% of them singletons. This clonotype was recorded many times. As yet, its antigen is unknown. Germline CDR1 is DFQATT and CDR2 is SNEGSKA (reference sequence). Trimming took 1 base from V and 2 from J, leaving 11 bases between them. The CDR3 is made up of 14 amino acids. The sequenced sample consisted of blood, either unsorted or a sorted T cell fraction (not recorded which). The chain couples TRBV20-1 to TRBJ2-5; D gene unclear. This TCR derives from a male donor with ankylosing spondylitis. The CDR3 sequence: CSARVSGNQETQYF. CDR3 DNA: TGCAGTGCTAGAGTGTCCGGAAATCAAGAGACCCAGTACTTC.